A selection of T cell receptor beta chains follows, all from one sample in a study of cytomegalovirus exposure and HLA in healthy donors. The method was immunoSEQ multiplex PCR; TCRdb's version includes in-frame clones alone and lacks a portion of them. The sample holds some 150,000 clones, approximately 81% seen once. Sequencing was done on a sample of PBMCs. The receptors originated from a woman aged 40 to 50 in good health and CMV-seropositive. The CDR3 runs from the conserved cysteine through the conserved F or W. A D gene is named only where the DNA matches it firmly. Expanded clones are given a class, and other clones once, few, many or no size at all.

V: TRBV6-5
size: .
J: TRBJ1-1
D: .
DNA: TGTGCCAGCAGTTACGACGAAGGGAGGAGAAAGACTGAAGCTTTCTTT
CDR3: CASSYDEGRRKTEAFF

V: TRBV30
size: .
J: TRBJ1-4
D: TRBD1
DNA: TGTGCCTGGAGTGTGGGACAGGGGGGAAAACTGTTTTTT
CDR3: CAWSVGQGGKLFF

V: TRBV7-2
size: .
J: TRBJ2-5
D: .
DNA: TGTGCCAGCAGCTTAGGGGCCGAGGGGACCCAGTACTTC
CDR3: CASSLGAEGTQYF

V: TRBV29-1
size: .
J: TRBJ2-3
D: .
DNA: TGCAGCGTTGAAGATCTTGCGGGGATGACAGATACGCAGTATTTT
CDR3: CSVEDLAGMTDTQYF

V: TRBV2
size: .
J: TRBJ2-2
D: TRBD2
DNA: TGTGCCAGCAGTGAAGGCACTAGCGGATACGATGGGACCGGGGAGCTGTTTTTT
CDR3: CASSEGTSGYDGTGELFF

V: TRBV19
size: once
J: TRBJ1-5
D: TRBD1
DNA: TGTGCCAGTAGTGCCGGACAGGGTGGGCAGCCCCAGCATTTT
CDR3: CASSAGQGGQPQHF

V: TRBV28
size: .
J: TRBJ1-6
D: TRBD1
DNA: TGTGCCAGCCTACCCCCCGCGGGACAGGGTACATCACCCCTCCACTTT
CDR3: CASLPPAGQGTSPLHF

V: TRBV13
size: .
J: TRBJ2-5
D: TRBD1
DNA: TGTGCCAGCAGCCCCCGGACAGGGATGAAAGAGACCCAGTACTTC
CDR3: CASSPRTGMKETQYF

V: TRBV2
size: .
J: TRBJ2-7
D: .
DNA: TGTGCCAGCAGTGGACTGGGTCACGAGCAGTACTTC
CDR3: CASSGLGHEQYF

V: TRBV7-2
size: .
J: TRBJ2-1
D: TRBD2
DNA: TGTGCCAGCAGCTCGGGACTAGCGGGAGCCCGCCTGGGGTACAATGAGCAGTTCTTC
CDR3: CASSSGLAGARLGYNEQFF

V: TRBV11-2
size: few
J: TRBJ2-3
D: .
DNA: TGTGCCAGCAGCTCGTCAGATACGCAGTATTTT
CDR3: CASSSSDTQYF

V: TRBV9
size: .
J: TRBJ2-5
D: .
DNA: TGTGCCAGCAGCTCAACGGGTCTAAGAGCGGAGACCCAGTACTTC
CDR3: CASSSTGLRAETQYF

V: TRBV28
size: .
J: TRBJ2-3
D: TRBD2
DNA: TGTGCCAGCAGTGCAGGACTAGTAGCAGATACGCAGTATTTT
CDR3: CASSAGLVADTQYF

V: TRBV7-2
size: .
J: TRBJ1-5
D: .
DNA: TGTGCCAGCAGCGTCCCTGGCAATCAGCCCCAGCATTTT
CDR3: CASSVPGNQPQHF

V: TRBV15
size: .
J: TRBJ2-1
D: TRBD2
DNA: TGTGCCACCAGCAAACTAGCGGGAAGTTCCTACAATGAGCAGTTCTTC
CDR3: CATSKLAGSSYNEQFF

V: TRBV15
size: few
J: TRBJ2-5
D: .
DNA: TGTGCCACCAGCAGAGATCAAACGACTCAAGAGACCCAGTACTTC
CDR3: CATSRDQTTQETQYF

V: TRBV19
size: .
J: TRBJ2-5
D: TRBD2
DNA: TGTGCCAGTAGTCATAGCGGGGGTCCTCCAGAGACCCAGTACTTC
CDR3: CASSHSGGPPETQYF

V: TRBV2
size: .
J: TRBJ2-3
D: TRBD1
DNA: TGTGCCAGCACCCCCCGGGACAGGGGCCTCGGTGATACGCAGTATTTT
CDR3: CASTPRDRGLGDTQYF

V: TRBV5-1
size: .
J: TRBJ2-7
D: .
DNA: TGCGCCAGCAGCTTGCCGTCGAGCTCCTACGAGCAGTACTTC
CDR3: CASSLPSSSYEQYF

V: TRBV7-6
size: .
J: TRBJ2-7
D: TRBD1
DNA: TGTGCCAGCAGCTTTGGGACAGGCGTAGGCTACGAGCAGTACTTC
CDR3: CASSFGTGVGYEQYF

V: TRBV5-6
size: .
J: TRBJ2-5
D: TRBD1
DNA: TGTGCCAGCAGGAACCGGGACAGGGTACAAGAGACCCAGTACTTC
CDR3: CASRNRDRVQETQYF

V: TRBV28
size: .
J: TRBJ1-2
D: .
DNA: TGTGCCAGCAGTTTTCCTCCCGCCGGCTATGGCTACACCTTC
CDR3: CASSFPPAGYGYTF

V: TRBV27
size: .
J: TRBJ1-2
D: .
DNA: TGTGCCACCCTACCCAGGGCAGGGAACTATGGCTACACCTTC
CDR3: CATLPRAGNYGYTF

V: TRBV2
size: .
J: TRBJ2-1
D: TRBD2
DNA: TGTGCCAGCAACTTAGAAGCGGGAGGCTCGAATGAGCAGTTCTTC
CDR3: CASNLEAGGSNEQFF

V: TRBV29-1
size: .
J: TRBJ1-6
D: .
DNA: TGCAGCGTACGAGGCAATGATAATTCACCCCTCCACTTT
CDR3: CSVRGNDNSPLHF

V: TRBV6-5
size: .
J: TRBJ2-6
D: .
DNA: TGTGCCAGCAGTCAGGCAGGGTCTGGGGCCAACGTCCTGACTTTC
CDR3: CASSQAGSGANVLTF

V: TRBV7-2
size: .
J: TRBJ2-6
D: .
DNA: TGTGCCAGCAGCTCCGTCTCTGGGGCCAACGTCCTGACTTTC
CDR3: CASSSVSGANVLTF

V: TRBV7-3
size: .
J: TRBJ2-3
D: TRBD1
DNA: TGTGCCAGCAGCTTTGACAGGGGGCCATTTACGCAGTATTTT
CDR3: CASSFDRGPFTQYF

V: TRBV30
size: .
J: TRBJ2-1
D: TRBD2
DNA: TGTGCCTGGGAGCGGGAGGGGAATAATGAGCAGTTCTTC
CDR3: CAWEREGNNEQFF

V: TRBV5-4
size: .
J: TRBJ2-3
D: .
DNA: TGTGCCAGCAGCTTGATCGGGGGAGATACGCAGTATTTT
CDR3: CASSLIGGDTQYF

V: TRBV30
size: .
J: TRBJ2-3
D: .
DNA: TGTGCCTGGAGTGTTTCCAGGGTCACAGATACGCAGTATTTT
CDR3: CAWSVSRVTDTQYF

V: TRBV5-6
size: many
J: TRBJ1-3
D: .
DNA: TGTGCCAGCAGCTTTCAGGGATCTGGAAACACCATATATTTT
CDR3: CASSFQGSGNTIYF

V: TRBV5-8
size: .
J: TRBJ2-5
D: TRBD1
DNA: TGTGCCAGCAGCCAGGGACAGGGGGATAGGGAGACCCAGTACTTC
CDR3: CASSQGQGDRETQYF

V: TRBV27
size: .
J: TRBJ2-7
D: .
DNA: TGTGCCAGCGCGTTAGGGGCCACCTTCGAGCAGTACTTC
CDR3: CASALGATFEQYF

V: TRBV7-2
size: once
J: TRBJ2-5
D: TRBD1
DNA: TGTGCCAGCAGCTTTCAGACGTCGACAGGGAAGACCCAGTACTTC
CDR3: CASSFQTSTGKTQYF

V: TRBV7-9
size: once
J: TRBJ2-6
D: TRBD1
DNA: TGTGCCAGCAGCTTTACTGGGACAGCCTTCTCTGGGGCCAACGTCCTGACTTTC
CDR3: CASSFTGTAFSGANVLTF

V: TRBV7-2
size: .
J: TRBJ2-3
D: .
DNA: TGTGCCAGCAGCCGACTGTCAGATACGCAGTATTTT
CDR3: CASSRLSDTQYF

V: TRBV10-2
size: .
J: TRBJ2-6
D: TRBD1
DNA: TGCGCCAGCAGCGGGACAGCTAACTCTGGGGCCAACGTCCTGACTTTC
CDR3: CASSGTANSGANVLTF

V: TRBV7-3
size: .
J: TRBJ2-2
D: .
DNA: TGTGCCAGCGGACGGGGGAGAGGGGAGCTGTTTTTT
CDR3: CASGRGRGELFF

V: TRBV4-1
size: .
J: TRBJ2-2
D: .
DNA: TGCGCCAGCAGCCAAGCCATCCCCGGGGGGGACAGGGCCACCGGGGAGCTGTTTTTT
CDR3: CASSQAIPGGDRATGELFF

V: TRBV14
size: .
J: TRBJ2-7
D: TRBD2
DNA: TGTGCCAGCAAGCCGGGGGGGAACTACGAGCAGTACTTC
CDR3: CASKPGGNYEQYF

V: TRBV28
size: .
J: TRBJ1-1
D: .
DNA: TGTGCCAGCAGTCCGATCAGAGAGGACACTGAAGCTTTCTTT
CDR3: CASSPIREDTEAFF

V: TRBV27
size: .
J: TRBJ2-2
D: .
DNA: TGTGCCAGCAGTGTGAGGGGGACCGGGGAGCTGTTTTTT
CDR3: CASSVRGTGELFF

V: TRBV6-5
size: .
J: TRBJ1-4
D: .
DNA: TGTGCCAGCAGTTACTCCGGAGTTTCTAATGAAAAACTGTTTTTT
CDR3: CASSYSGVSNEKLFF

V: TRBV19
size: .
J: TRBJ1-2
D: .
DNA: TGTGCCAGTAAGGCAGGGATAAGTGGAGACTATGGCTACACCTTC
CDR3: CASKAGISGDYGYTF

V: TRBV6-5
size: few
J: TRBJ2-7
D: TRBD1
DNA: TGTGCCAGCAGCCCCTGGACAGGGCCTTACGAGCAGTACTTC
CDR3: CASSPWTGPYEQYF

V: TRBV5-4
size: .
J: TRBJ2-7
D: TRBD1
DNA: TGTGCCAGCAGCTTGGCCCAGGGGGTAAGATCCTACGAGCAGTACTTC
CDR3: CASSLAQGVRSYEQYF

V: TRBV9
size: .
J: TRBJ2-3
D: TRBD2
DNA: TGTGCCAGCAGCGTAGAGCCCCAGGCGGGGGGGGACACAGATACGCAGTATTTT
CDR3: CASSVEPQAGGDTDTQYF

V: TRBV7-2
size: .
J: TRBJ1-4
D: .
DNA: TGTGCCAGCAGCTTAGGGACAGTGCCCCAAAATGAAAAACTGTTTTTT
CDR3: CASSLGTVPQNEKLFF

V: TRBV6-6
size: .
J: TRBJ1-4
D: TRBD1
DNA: TGTGCCAGCAGGTTCCCAGGGGGGAATGAAAAACTGTTTTTT
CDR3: CASRFPGGNEKLFF

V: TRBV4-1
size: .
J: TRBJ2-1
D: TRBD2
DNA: TGCGCCAGCAGCCCACCCTGGGGGGGGATTGGAAATGAGCAGTTCTTC
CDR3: CASSPPWGGIGNEQFF

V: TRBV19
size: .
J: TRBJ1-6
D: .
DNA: TGTGCCAGTAGTATGGCGGGGGTCAATTCACCCCTCCACTTT
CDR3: CASSMAGVNSPLHF

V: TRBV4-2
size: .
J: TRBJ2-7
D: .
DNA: TGTGCCAGCAGCCAAGATGAAGCGAAGAGCTACGAGCAGTACTTC
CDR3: CASSQDEAKSYEQYF

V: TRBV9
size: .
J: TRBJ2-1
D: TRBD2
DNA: TGTGCCAGCAGCGTAGGCCTAGCGGGCTTCAGCTCCTACAATGAGCAGTTCTTC
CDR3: CASSVGLAGFSSYNEQFF

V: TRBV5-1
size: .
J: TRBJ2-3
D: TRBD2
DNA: TGCGCCAGCAGCTTGGAACTAGCGGCTAGCACAGATACGCAGTATTTT
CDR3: CASSLELAASTDTQYF

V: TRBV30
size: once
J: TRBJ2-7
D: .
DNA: TGTGCCTGTAAATGGTCCGGGACATTCTACGAGCAGTACTTC
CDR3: CACKWSGTFYEQYF

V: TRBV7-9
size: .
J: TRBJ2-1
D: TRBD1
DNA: TGTGCCAGCAGCTTAGTCAGGGGGAGCTCCTACAATGAGCAGTTCTTC
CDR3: CASSLVRGSSYNEQFF